A selection of T cell receptor beta chains follows, all from one sample in a study of CD8+CD57+ T cells in acquired aplastic anemia. MiXCR was run by TCRdb on the reads, yielding one entry per CDR3 protein. The table includes 74,000 or so distinct CDR3 sequences, roughly half detected once. The sequencing sample was made of sorted CD4+, CD8+, or CD8+CD57+ T cells (not recorded which) from PBMCs. The source is a human donor in good health, serving as a control. Both conserved end residues are part of each CDR3. A D gene is named only where the DNA matches it firmly. The size entry is marked missing in some rows and otherwise reads once, few, many or a size class.

clone_size	v_call	j_call	d_call	cdr3_nt	cdr3_aa
medium-sized	TRBV25-1	TRBJ1-3	.	TGTGCCAGCAGTGAACATTGGGCAGACTCTGGAAACACCATATATTTT	CASSEHWADSGNTIYF
.	TRBV29-1	TRBJ1-2	TRBD1	TGCAGCGTTGACCTGACAGGGGGGAAGGGCTACACCTTC	CSVDLTGGKGYTF
.	TRBV5-1	TRBJ2-5	TRBD1	TGCGCCAGCGCCTGGAGAGGGGGCTCCCAAGAGACCCAGTACTTC	CASAWRGGSQETQYF
.	TRBV7-6	TRBJ1-5	TRBD1	TGTGCCAGCAGCTTAGGACAGGGGGCGAGCAATCAGCCCCAGCATTTT	CASSLGQGASNQPQHF
few	TRBV7-2	TRBJ2-7	.	TGTGCCAGCAGCTTATCAAGGCGGTACGAGCAGTACTTC	CASSLSRRYEQYF
few	TRBV12-3/TRBV12-4	TRBJ1-2	.	TGTGCCAGCAGTTTACTTGTGGAGGGTCAGGGCTACACCTTC	CASSLLVEGQGYTF
once	TRBV19	TRBJ1-5	.	TGTGCCAGTAGTATTATGAATCAGCCCCAGCATTTT	CASSIMNQPQHF
few	TRBV24-1	TRBJ2-5	.	TGTGCCACCAGTTCCGCGGGGCGGGAGACCCAGTACTTC	CATSSAGRETQYF
.	TRBV2	TRBJ2-3	.	TGTGCCAGCAGCGGCCCTGGACACGCGCAGTATTTT	CASSGPGHAQYF
few	TRBV6-2/TRBV6-3	TRBJ2-1	TRBD2	TGTGCCAGCAGTTACAGGGCGGGGGTCTCCTACACTGAGCAGTTCTTC	CASSYRAGVSYTEQFF
.	TRBV12-3/TRBV12-4	TRBJ2-7	.	TGTGCCAGCAGACCGGGACGGAAATACGAGCAGTACTTC	CASRPGRKYEQYF
.	TRBV20-1	TRBJ1-1	.	TGCAGTCCAGACAGGAGGAACACTGAAGCTTTCTTT	CSPDRRNTEAFF
many	TRBV4-1	TRBJ1-5	.	TGCGCCAGCAGCCTCCTGGGGGGGAAGCCCCAGCATTTT	CASSLLGGKPQHF
.	TRBV19	TRBJ1-1	TRBD1	TGTGCCAGTAGTGGCGGACAGGTTGAAGCTTTCTTT	CASSGGQVEAFF
many	TRBV5-6	TRBJ1-2	.	TGTGCCAGCAGCTTGGGGGCTTATGGCTACACCTTC	CASSLGAYGYTF
few	TRBV5-1	TRBJ1-6	.	TGCGCCAGCAGCTCGAGGACGGATTCACCCCTCCACTTT	CASSSRTDSPLHF
.	TRBV2	TRBJ2-7	.	TGTGCCAGCAGGTACCCTAGCGAGGGCTCCTGCGAGCAGTACTTC	CASRYPSEGSCEQYF
.	TRBV6-2/TRBV6-3	TRBJ2-1	.	TGTGCCAGCAGTTACTCGAAGGTTTATGGTAGCGAGGTGAATGAGCAGTTCTTC	CASSYSKVYGSEVNEQFF
.	TRBV11-1	TRBJ2-2	.	TGTGCCAGCAGCCCTGCTGTTGGACCTCATTACCCTAACACCGGGGAGCTGTTTTTT	CASSPAVGPHYPNTGELFF
.	TRBV20-1	TRBJ2-1	TRBD2	TGCAGTGCTAGAGGACTAGCGGGGGTGTACAATGAGCAGTTCTTC	CSARGLAGVYNEQFF
.	TRBV29-1	TRBJ2-7	TRBD2	TGCAGCGTTGGCGGGACTAACTACGAGCAGTACTTC	CSVGGTNYEQYF
once	TRBV9	TRBJ1-5	.	TGTGCCAGCAGCGTAGAGACAGGTCAGCCCCAGCATTTT	CASSVETGQPQHF
many	TRBV25-1	TRBJ1-3	.	TGTGCCAGAAGTGCAGGGGCTTCTGGAAACACCATATATTTT	CARSAGASGNTIYF
many	TRBV4-1	TRBJ2-7	TRBD1	TGCGCCAGCAGCCAAGTTGACAGGGGGTCCTACGAGCAGTACTTC	CASSQVDRGSYEQYF
many	TRBV3-1	TRBJ1-1	TRBD1	TGTGCCAGCAGCAGCCAGACAGGGGGTGTCACTGAAGCTTTCTTT	CASSSQTGGVTEAFF
once	TRBV2	TRBJ1-1	.	TGTGCCAGCACAAGAGGGAACACTGAAGCTTTCTTT	CASTRGNTEAFF
.	TRBV6-4	TRBJ2-7	TRBD2	TGTGCCAGCAGTGACGGACTAGCGGGAGGGCTCCCCTACGAGCAGTACTTC	CASSDGLAGGLPYEQYF
few	TRBV19	TRBJ2-7	TRBD2	TGTGCCAGTAGTACTAGCGGGTACGAGCAGTACTTC	CASSTSGYEQYF
.	TRBV19	TRBJ2-3	TRBD1	TGTGCCAGTAGTAGGGGACAGGGGGGGACAGATACGCAGTATTTT	CASSRGQGGTDTQYF
.	TRBV19	TRBJ1-6	TRBD1	TGTGCCAGTAAGTCCGGACAGGGAAGATCACCCCTCCACTTT	CASKSGQGRSPLHF
.	TRBV25-1	TRBJ2-6	.	TGTGCCAGCCTCTGGACAGAGAGCTCTGGGGCCAACGTCCTGACTTTC	CASLWTESSGANVLTF
.	TRBV7-3	TRBJ2-1	TRBD2	TGTGCCAGCAGCTTACTAACTAGCGGGGGGGCCGAAAAGTTCTTC	CASSLLTSGGAEKFF
once	TRBV7-2	TRBJ2-5	TRBD2	TGTGCCAGCAGCCCGAGCGGGGCCGGGTCGGAGACCCAGTACTTC	CASSPSGAGSETQYF
.	TRBV24-1	TRBJ1-2	TRBD1	TGTGCCACCAGTGACCGACAGGGATACTATGGCTACACCTTC	CATSDRQGYYGYTF
.	TRBV15	TRBJ2-7	TRBD1	TGTGCCACCAGCAGAGTCGAGGGGGCGCGAGAGCAGTACTTC	CATSRVEGAREQYF
.	TRBV2	TRBJ2-1	TRBD2	TGTGCCAGCAGTGGTACGCTAGCGGGAGAAAATGAGCAGTTCTTC	CASSGTLAGENEQFF
many	TRBV18	TRBJ1-2	.	TGTGCCAGCTCACCAGAGGATAACTATGGCTACACCTTC	CASSPEDNYGYTF
.	TRBV7-9	TRBJ2-5	.	TGTGCCAGCAGCTTGGGCAGGAATCCCCGAGAGACCCAGTACTTC	CASSLGRNPRETQYF
.	TRBV7-9	TRBJ2-2	.	TGTGCCAGCAGCCCCCCGCTGAATACCGGGGAGCTGTTTTTT	CASSPPLNTGELFF
.	TRBV10-3	TRBJ1-3	.	TGTGCCATCACCGACCCTGGAAACACCATATATTTT	CAITDPGNTIYF
.	TRBV19	TRBJ1-2	TRBD1	TGTGCCAGTTCTCCGGGACAGGAGTATGGCTACACCTTC	CASSPGQEYGYTF
many	TRBV7-2	TRBJ2-5	.	TGTGCCAGCAGCTTAACCAACCCCCGGGACGCAGAAGAGACCCAGTACTTC	CASSLTNPRDAEETQYF
.	TRBV29-1	TRBJ1-2	.	TGCAGCGTTGAAGGGCGGGACCGAGTCTATGGCTACACCTTC	CSVEGRDRVYGYTF
many	TRBV7-8	TRBJ2-1	.	TGTGCCAGCAGCGTAACCGGGACCGAGTTCGATGAGCAGTTCTTC	CASSVTGTEFDEQFF
.	TRBV24-1	TRBJ2-5	TRBD1	TGTGCCACCAGTGACTACAGGGGTGAGACCCAGTACTTC	CATSDYRGETQYF
.	TRBV7-8	TRBJ2-7	.	TGTGCCAGCAGCTCCTCGTGGCTCGGGTACGAGCAGTACTTC	CASSSSWLGYEQYF
.	TRBV10-3	TRBJ1-5	TRBD1	TGTGCCATCAGTCCCGGGACAGGGCAGCCCCAGCATTTT	CAISPGTGQPQHF
.	TRBV7-6	TRBJ1-4	TRBD1	TGTGCCAGTAGTATGGACAGGGCTAATGAAAAACTGTTTTTT	CASSMDRANEKLFF
many	TRBV6-6	TRBJ1-1	.	TGTGCCAGCGGGTCATCGAACACTGAAGCTTTCTTT	CASGSSNTEAFF